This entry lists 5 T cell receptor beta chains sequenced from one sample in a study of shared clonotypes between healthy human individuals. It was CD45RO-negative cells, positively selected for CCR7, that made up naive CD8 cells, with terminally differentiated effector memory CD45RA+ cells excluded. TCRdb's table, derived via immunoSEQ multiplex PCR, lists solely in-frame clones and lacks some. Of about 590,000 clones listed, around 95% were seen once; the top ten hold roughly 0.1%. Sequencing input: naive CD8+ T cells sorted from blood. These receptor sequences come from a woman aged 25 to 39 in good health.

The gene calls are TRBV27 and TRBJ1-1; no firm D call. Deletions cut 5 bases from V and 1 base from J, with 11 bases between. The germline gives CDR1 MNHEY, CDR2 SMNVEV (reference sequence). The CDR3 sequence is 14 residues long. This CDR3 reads CASSMGLGNTEAFF. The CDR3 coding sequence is TGTGCCAGCAGTATGGGCCTCGGGAACACTGAAGCTTTCTTT.

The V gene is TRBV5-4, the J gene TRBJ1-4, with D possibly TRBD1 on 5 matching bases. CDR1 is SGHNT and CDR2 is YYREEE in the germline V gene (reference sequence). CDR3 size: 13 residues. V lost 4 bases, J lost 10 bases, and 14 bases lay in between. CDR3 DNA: TGTGCCAGCAGCGCAAATGGGGGTCGAAAACTGTTTTTT. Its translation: CASSANGGRKLFF.

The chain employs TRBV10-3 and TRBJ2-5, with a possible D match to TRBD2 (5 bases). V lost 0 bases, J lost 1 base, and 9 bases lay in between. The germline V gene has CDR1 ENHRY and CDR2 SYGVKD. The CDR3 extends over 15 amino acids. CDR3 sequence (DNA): TGTGCCATCAGTGAGTCCGGACTCCCCCAAGAGACCCAGTACTTC. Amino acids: CAISESGLPQETQYF.

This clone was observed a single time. The CDR3 DNA sequence: TGTGCCAGCAGTTTAAGCGCAGGGAGTAATCAGCCCCAGCATTTT. This gives the protein CASSLSAGSNQPQHF. V gene TRBV27 combines with J gene TRBJ1-5; maybe TRBD1 (5 bases). V was clipped by 2 bases and J by 4 bases, with 12 bases between them. CDR1 is MNHEY and CDR2 is SMNVEV in the germline V gene (reference sequence). There are 15 residues in the CDR3.

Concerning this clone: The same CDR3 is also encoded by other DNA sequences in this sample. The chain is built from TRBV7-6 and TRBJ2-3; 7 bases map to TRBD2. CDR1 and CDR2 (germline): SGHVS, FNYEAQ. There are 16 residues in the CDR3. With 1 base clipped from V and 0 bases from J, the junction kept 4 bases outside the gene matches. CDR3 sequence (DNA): TGTGCCAGCAGCTTAGTTGGCGGGAGAAGCACAGATACGCAGTATTTT. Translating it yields CASSLVGGRSTDTQYF.